The 18 T cell receptor beta chains reported below all come from one sample, sequenced in a study of metastatic and nonmetastatic thyroid tumors. Each patient came to thyroid surgery without any prior treatment (of any kind). TCRdb re-clonotyped the PCR reads via MiXCR. The repertoire has tens of thousands of clones, 18% of them found once; the top ten carry roughly a tenth. The specimen was blood. These receptors came from a female donor with papillary thyroid cancer or a benign thyroid nodule (not recorded which). Some clones in this sample may be carry-over from other donors' samples.

This clone has at least ten counts. The chain employs TRBV28 and TRBJ2-7; 12 nucleotides align to TRBD2. J gave up 6 bases and V 6 bases, and 9 bases lay outside the gene matches. CDR1 and CDR2 from the germline V gene are MDHEN and SYDVKM. There are 15 residues in the CDR3. CDR3 DNA: TGTGCCAGCAGAAGACTAGCGGGAGAGGACCTCGAGCAGTACTTC. It is translated as CASRRLAGEDLEQYF.

Details on this clone: One end of the junction is discordant with germline, which a read error may explain. As DNA, the CDR3 is TGTGCCAGCAGTTTTAGGCTACCCGCTGACACCGGGGGGCTGTTTTTT. Protein product: CASSFRLPADTGGLFF. The chain couples TRBV12-3 or TRBV12-4 to TRBJ2-2, with D perhaps TRBD2 (6 bases). CDR3 length equals 16 residues.

This clone occurred many times. The genes are TRBV20-1 and TRBJ2-7, with 11 bases matching TRBD2. Germline-derived CDR1 and CDR2 are DFQATT and SNEGSKA (reference sequence). J gave up 3 bases and V 4 bases, and 5 bases lay outside the gene matches. The CDR3 spans 14 residues. For the CDR3, the DNA is TGCAGTGCTAAGACTAGCGGGGTCGACTACGAGCAGTACTTC. It encodes CSAKTSGVDYEQYF.

This clone was seen only a few times. The chain recombines TRBV12-3 or TRBV12-4 with TRBJ1-1; D uncertain. There are 14 residues in the CDR3. V was shortened by 6 bases and J by 3 bases, with 14 bases between the two germline ends. The CDR3 DNA sequence: TGTGCCAGCAGCAAGCACCTTGGAGACACTGAAGCTTTCTTT. Its translation is CASSKHLGDTEAFF.

This clone was detected a few times. A much larger clone is a single base away; this may be a read error. The chain couples TRBV13 to TRBJ1-1; TRBD1 aligns across 10 bases. The CDR3 runs to 14 residues. Germline V gene sequence: CDR1 PRHDT, CDR2 FYEKMQ (reference sequence). CDR3 in DNA: TGTGTCAGCAGCTTTGGGGACAGGGGCACTGAAGCTTTCTTT. Amino acid sequence: CVSSFGDRGTEAFF.

The chain is built from TRBV15 and TRBJ2-2, with D perhaps matching TRBD1 (5 bases). This CDR3 comprises 15 residues. Germline V CDR1 and CDR2: LNHNV, YYDKDF (reference sequence). Trimming pared 7 bases from V and 3 bases from J, leaving 15 bases between. The chain's CDR3 is CATISGQGDTGELFF. The CDR3 DNA reads TGTGCCACCATCTCAGGCCAGGGTGACACCGGGGAGCTGTTTTTT.

This clone was found many times. The chain is built from TRBV9 and TRBJ2-7, with D tentatively TRBD1 (6 bases). The CDR3 has 16 amino acids. V shed 0 bases and J shed 7 bases, with 20 bases lying between them. CDR1 and CDR2 from the germline V gene are SGDLS and YYNGEE. Written as DNA, the CDR3 is TGTGCCAGCAGCGTAGCCCCCGGGACAACCATGGGTGAGCAGTACTTC. Translated: CASSVAPGTTMGEQYF.

Concerning this clone: A junction end diverges from the germline sequence, so it may reflect a read error. This sequence joins TRBV11-2 and TRBJ1-2, with no clear D. Germline lookup yields CDR1 SGHAT and CDR2 FQNNGV. The CDR3 sequence is 16 residues long. CDR3 in amino acids: CASSLDTWVSAYGYIF. The CDR3, as DNA: TGTGCCAGCAGCTTAGATACTTGGGTTTCGGCCTATGGCTACATCTTC.

This clone is a singleton in its sample. The CDR3 reads CASSLSPPAGAGYEQYF. In nucleotides, the CDR3 is TGTGCCAGCAGCTTATCACCCCCAGCGGGAGCAGGATACGAGCAGTACTTC. The V call is TRBV11-2, the J call TRBJ2-7; 8 bases are shared with TRBD2. J gave up 4 bases and V 2 bases, and 13 bases lay outside the gene matches. This CDR3 comprises 17 residues. The germline gives CDR1 SGHAT, CDR2 FQNNGV.

A few counts support this clone. The V gene is TRBV7-8, the J gene TRBJ2-7, with D unclear. This CDR3 has 12 residues. Per the germline V gene, CDR1 is SGHVS and CDR2 is FQNEAQ. Trimming took off 5 bases at V and 3 bases at J, with 8 bases between the two ends. CDR3 nucleotides: TGTGCCAGCAGCGTCAACAGCTACGAGCAGTACTTC. Translated, it gives CASSVNSYEQYF. Full variable domain (remainder filled in from reference TRBV7-8 and TRBJ2-7): GAGVSQSPRYKVAKRGQDVALRCDPISGHVSLFWYQQALGQGPEFLTYFQNEAQLDKSGLPSDRFFAERPEGSVSTLKIQRTQQEDSAVYLCASSVNSYEQYFGPGTRLTVT.

Many counts were recorded for this clone. The chain is built from TRBV9 and TRBJ2-1; TRBD1 aligns across 7 bases. CDR1 is SGDLS and CDR2 is YYNGEE in the germline V gene. The V segment lost 0 bases and the J segment 2 bases; nucleotides outside the gene matches: 8. CDR3 length: 17 amino acids. The CDR3 reads CASSVDGQGVPYNEQFF. The CDR3, as DNA: TGTGCCAGCAGCGTAGATGGGCAGGGGGTTCCCTACAATGAGCAGTTCTTC. Full variable domain (outside the CDR3, taken from reference TRBV9 and TRBJ2-1): DSGVTQTPKHLITATGQRVTLRCSPRSGDLSVYWYQQSLDQGLQFLIQYYNGEERAKGNILERFSAQQFPDLHSELNLSSLELGDSALYFCASSVDGQGVPYNEQFFGPGTRLTVL.

This clone was counted many times. The chain carries TRBV27 and TRBJ2-3; D remains ambiguous. The germline V gene has CDR1 MNHEY and CDR2 SMNVEV (reference sequence). The CDR3 extends over 12 amino acids. The V end was cut by 6 bases, the J end by 2 bases, with 6 bases between. The CDR3 nucleotides read TGTGCCAGCAGCCGCTTCACAGATACGCAGTATTTT. Protein sequence: CASSRFTDTQYF.

This clone was recorded many times. The genes are TRBV18 and TRBJ1-5; no clear D gene. The CDR3 is 14 amino acids. Trimming took 2 bases from V and 1 from J, leaving 6 bases between them. Germline loops: CDR1 KGHSH, CDR2 LQKENI. The chain's CDR3 is CASSPEHSNQPQHF. In nucleotides, the CDR3 is TGTGCCAGCTCACCAGAGCACAGCAATCAGCCCCAGCATTTT.

This clone was detected only a few times. The V and J genes are TRBV6-1 and TRBJ2-7, with D perhaps TRBD2 (5 bases). Germline CDR1 is MNHNS and CDR2 is SASEGT. Trimming pared 10 bases from V and 7 bases from J, leaving 11 bases between. The CDR3 extends over 10 amino acids. The CDR3 DNA reads TGTGCCATCGGGGAGAGGGAGCAGTACTTC. Translation: CAIGEREQYF.

This clone was seen many times. The rearrangement joins TRBV13 to TRBJ2-1, with D possibly being TRBD2 (6 bases). This CDR3 is 16 amino acids long. The V gene's germline CDR1 is PRHDT and CDR2 FYEKMQ (reference sequence). V was shortened by 5 bases and J by 0 bases, with 14 bases between the two germline ends. CDR3 amino acids: CASSPRGASSYNEQFF. The CDR3, as DNA: TGTGCCAGCAGCCCCCGCGGGGCGAGCTCCTACAATGAGCAGTTCTTC.

A remark on this clone: A junction end diverges from the germline sequence, so it may reflect a read error. V gene TRBV2 combines with J gene TRBJ2-3; unclear D gene. CDR1 is SNHLY, CDR2 FYNNEI, per germline. CDR3 length: 13 amino acids. Written as DNA, the CDR3 is TGTGCAAGCAGTGTGGAATCGGACCATACGCAGTATTTT. Its protein product is CASSVESDHTQYF.

This clone has a count of ten or more. The junction differs from germline at one of its ends, possibly a read error. CDR3 sequence (DNA): TGTGTCAGCAGCCAGAACCTAATGGGGTCGGGCACTGAAGCTTTCTTT. Translated: CVSSQNLMGSGTEAFF. The chain is built from TRBV3-1 and TRBJ1-1; D call uncertain. The CDR3 length is 16 residues. Germline-derived CDR1 and CDR2 are LGHDT and YNNKEL (reference sequence).

This clone was counted many times. V is TRBV7-9 and J is TRBJ2-5; D call uncertain. CDR1 SEHNR and CDR2 FQNEAQ come from the germline V gene (reference sequence). The CDR3 has 12 amino acids. V was trimmed by 5 bases and J by 5 bases, leaving 9 bases between them. Here the CDR3 reads CASSPAVETQYF. CDR3 coding DNA: TGTGCCAGCAGCCCCGCTGTCGAGACCCAGTACTTC.